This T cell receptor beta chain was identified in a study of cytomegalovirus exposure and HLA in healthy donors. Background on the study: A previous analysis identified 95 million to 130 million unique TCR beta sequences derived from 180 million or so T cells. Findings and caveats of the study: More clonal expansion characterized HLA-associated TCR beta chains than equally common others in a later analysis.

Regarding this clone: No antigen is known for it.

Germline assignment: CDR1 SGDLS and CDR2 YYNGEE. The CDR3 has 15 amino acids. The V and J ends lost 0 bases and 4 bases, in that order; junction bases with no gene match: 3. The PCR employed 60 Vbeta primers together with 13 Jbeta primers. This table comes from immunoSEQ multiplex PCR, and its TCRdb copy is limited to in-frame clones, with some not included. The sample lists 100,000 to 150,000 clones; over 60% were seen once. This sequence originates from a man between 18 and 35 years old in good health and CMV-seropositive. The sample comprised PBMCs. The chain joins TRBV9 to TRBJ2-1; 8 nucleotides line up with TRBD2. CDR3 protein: CASSVGLANYNEQFF. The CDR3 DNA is TGTGCCAGCAGCGTAGGACTAGCGAATTACAATGAGCAGTTCTTC.